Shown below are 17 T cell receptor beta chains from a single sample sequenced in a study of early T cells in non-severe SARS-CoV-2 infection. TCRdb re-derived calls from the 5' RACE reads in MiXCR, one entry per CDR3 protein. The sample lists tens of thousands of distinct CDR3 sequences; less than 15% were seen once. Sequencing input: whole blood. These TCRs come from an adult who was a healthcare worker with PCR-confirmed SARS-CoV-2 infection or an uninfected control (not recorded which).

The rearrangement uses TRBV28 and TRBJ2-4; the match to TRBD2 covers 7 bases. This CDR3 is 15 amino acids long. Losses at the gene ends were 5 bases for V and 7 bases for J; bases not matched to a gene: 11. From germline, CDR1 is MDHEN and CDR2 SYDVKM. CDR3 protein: CASSTSGPAGNIQYF. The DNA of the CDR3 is TGTGCCAGCAGTACATCCGGACCAGCGGGGAACATTCAGTACTTC.

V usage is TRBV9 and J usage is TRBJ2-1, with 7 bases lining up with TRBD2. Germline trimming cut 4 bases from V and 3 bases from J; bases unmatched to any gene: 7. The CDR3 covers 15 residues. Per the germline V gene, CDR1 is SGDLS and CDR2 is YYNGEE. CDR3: CASSTQRGDYNEQFF. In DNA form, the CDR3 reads TGTGCCAGCAGCACCCAGCGGGGCGACTACAATGAGCAGTTCTTC.

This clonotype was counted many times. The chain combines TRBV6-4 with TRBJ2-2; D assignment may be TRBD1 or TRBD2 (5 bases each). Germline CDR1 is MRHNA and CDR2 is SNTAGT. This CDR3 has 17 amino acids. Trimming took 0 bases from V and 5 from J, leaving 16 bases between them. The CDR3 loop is CASSDSGSRGETGELFF. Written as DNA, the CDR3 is TGTGCCAGCAGTGACTCAGGCTCAAGGGGAGAAACCGGGGAGCTGTTTTTT.

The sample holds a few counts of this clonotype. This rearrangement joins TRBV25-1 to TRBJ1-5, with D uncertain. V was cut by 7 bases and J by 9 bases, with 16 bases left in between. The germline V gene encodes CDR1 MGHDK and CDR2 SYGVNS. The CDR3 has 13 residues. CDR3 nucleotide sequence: TGTGCCAGCATCGAAGGGTCGGGCAGGCCCCAGCATTTT. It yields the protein CASIEGSGRPQHF.

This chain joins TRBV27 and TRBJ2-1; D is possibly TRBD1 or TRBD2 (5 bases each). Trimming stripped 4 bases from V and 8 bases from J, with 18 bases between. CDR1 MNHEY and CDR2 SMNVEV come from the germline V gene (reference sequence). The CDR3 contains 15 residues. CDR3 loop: CASSSRDPRLDEQFF. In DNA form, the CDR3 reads TGTGCCAGCAGTTCCCGGGACCCCAGGTTAGATGAGCAGTTCTTC.

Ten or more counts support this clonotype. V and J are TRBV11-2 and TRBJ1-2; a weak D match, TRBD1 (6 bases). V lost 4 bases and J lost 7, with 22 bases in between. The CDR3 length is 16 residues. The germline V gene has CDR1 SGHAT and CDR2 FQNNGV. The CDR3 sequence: CASSSDIRKTGSGYTF. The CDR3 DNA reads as TGTGCCAGCAGCTCAGACATTCGGAAGACAGGTTCTGGCTACACCTTC. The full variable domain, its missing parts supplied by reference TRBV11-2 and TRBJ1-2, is EAGVAQSPRYKIIEKRQSVAFWCNPISGHATLYWYQQILGQGPKLLIQFQNNGVVDDSQLPKDRFSAERLKGVDSTLKIQPAKLEDSAVYLCASSSDIRKTGSGYTFGSGTRLTVV.

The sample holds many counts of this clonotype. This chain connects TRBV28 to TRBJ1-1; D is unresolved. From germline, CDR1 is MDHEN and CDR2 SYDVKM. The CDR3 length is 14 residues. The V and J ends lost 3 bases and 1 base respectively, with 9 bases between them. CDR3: CASSLAGTNTEAFF. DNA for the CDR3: TGTGCCAGCAGTTTGGCAGGTACGAACACTGAAGCTTTCTTT.

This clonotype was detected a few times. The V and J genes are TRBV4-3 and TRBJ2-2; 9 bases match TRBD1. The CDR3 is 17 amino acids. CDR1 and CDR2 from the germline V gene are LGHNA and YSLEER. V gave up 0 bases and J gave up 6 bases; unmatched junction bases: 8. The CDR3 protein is CASSQERTGADPGELFF. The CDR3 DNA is TGCGCCAGCAGCCAAGAAAGGACAGGGGCCGATCCCGGGGAGCTGTTTTTT.

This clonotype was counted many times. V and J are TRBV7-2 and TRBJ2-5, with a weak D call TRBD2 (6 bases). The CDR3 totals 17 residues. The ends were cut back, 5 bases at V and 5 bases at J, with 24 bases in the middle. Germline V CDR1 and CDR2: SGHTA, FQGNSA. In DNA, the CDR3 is TGTGCCAGCAGCCAACAAGTCATTGGGGGGTATCAGGAGACCCAGTACTTC. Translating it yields CASSQQVIGGYQETQYF.

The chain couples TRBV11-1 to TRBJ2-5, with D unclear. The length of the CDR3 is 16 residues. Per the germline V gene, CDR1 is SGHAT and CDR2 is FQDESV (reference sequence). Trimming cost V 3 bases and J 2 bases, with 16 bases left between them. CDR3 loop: CASSFRTPGLQETQYF. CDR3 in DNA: TGTGCCAGCAGCTTCCGGACCCCCGGTCTTCAAGAGACCCAGTACTTC.

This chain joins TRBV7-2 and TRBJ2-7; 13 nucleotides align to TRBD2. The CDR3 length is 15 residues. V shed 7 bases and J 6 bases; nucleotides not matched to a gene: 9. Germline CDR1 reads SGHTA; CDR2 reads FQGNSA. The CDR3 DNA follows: TGTGCCAGCAACCCACAACTAGCGGGGGGGCCCGAGCAGTACTTC. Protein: CASNPQLAGGPEQYF.

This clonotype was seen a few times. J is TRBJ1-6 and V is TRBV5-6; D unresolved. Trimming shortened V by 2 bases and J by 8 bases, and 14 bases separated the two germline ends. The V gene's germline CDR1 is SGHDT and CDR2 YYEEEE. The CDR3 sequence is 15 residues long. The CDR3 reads CASSFPPGSHSPLHF. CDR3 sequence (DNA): TGTGCCAGCAGCTTCCCTCCCGGGAGCCATTCACCCCTCCACTTT.

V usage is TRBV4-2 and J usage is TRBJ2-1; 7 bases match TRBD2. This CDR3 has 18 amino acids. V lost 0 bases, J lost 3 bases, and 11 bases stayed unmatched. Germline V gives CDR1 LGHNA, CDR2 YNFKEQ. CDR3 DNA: TGTGCCAGCAGCCAAGAAAAATCCGGGCGCGGGAGCTACAATGAGCAGTTCTTC. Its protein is CASSQEKSGRGSYNEQFF.

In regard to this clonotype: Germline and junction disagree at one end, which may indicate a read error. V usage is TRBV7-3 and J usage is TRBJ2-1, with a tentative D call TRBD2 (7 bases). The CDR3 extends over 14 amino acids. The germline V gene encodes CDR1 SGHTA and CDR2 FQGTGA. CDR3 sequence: CASSPVRGGLELFF. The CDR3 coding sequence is TGTGCCAGCAGCCCCGTGAGGGGGGGCCTTGAGCTGTTCTTC.

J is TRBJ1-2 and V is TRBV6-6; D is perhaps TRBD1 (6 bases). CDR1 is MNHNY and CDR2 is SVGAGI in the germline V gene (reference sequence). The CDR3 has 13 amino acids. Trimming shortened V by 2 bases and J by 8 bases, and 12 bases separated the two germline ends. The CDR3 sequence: CASSYDWGGGYTF. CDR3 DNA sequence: TGTGCCAGCAGTTACGATTGGGGGGGCGGCTACACCTTC.

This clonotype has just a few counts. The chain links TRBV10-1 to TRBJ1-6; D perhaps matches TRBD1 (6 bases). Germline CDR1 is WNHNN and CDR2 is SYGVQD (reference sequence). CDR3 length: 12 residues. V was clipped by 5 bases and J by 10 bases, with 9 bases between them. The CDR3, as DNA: TGCGCCAGCAGTTCGGGGGGCTCACCCCTCCACTTT. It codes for CASSSGGSPLHF.

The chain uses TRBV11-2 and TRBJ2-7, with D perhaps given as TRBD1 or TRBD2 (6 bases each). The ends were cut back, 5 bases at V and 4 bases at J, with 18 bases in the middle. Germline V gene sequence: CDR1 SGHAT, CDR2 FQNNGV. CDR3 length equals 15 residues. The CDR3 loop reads CASSAGHGVMYEQYF. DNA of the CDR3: TGTGCCAGCAGCGCGGGACACGGGGTAATGTACGAGCAGTACTTC.